A single sample is the source of the 20 T cell receptor beta chains below, sequenced in a study of T-cell reconstitution after alpha-beta-depleted transplantation in children. Preparation of the TCRbeta library used unique molecular identifiers. TCRdb re-called the PCR reads with MiXCR, one entry per CDR3 protein. The table records some 130,000 distinct CDR3 sequences, more than 9.5% of them present only once. This specimen consisted of PBMCs, mostly from graft donor cells, obtained 180 days after TCRalphabeta/CD19-depleted stem cell transplant. All receptors come from a girl under three years old who had a stem cell transplant for combined immunodeficiency, so the T cells may come from the graft donor.

The chain links TRBV28 to TRBJ2-7; TRBD2 might be the D (6 bases). Germline CDR1 reads MDHEN; CDR2 reads SYDVKM. Trimming shortened V by 1 base and J by 5 bases, and 15 bases separated the two germline ends. The CDR3 is 15 amino acids. The DNA for the CDR3 is TGTGCCAGCAGTTTATTTAGAGTGCGCGGGAACGAGCAGTACTTC. Translated, it gives CASSLFRVRGNEQYF. Full variable domain (missing parts from reference TRBV28 and TRBJ2-7): DVKVTQSSRYLVKRTGEKVFLECVQDMDHENMFWYRQDPGLGLRLIYFSYDVKMKEKGDIPEGYSVSREKKERFSLILESASTNQTSMYLCASSLFRVRGNEQYFGPGTRLTVT.

This clonotype was observed a few times. The genes are TRBV12-3 or TRBV12-4 and TRBJ1-5; possibly TRBD1 for D (5 bases). V lost 6 bases and J lost 6, with 15 bases in between. The CDR3 has 14 amino acids. CDR3 in DNA: TGTGCCAGCAGGAGGGGAGGGAAGGGTCAGCCCCAGCATTTT. This encodes CASRRGGKGQPQHF.

This clonotype showed up just a few times. The J gene is TRBJ2-3, the V gene TRBV6-2 or TRBV6-3; TRBD1 matches at 8 bases. The V and J ends lost 6 bases and 0 bases, in that order; junction bases with no gene match: 8. The germline CDR1 and CDR2 sequences are MNHEY and SVGEGT. The CDR3 runs to 16 residues. The CDR3 loop reads CASSASGGRSTDTQYF. The DNA for the CDR3 is TGTGCCAGCAGCGCTTCAGGGGGCCGGAGCACAGATACGCAGTATTTT.

The V call is TRBV29-1, the J call TRBJ1-2, with 7 bases matching TRBD1. With V trimmed by 2 bases and J by 5 bases, 17 bases remained unmatched. CDR3 length: 17 amino acids. The germline V gene encodes CDR1 SQVTM and CDR2 ANQGSEA. CDR3 nucleotides: TGCAGCGTTGAAAAGGGTTCCACAGGGGCCTATCGGTATGGCTACACCTTC. It yields the protein CSVEKGSTGAYRYGYTF.

The genes are TRBV20-1 and TRBJ2-1, with 7 bases that match TRBD2. Germline CDR1 DFQATT, CDR2 SNEGSKA (reference sequence). CDR3 length equals 15 residues. Trimming took 0 bases from V and 7 from J; bases not matched to a gene: 9. CDR3 DNA: TGCAGTGCTAGAGATCGGGGGGACTCCTGGAATGAGCAGTTCTTC. Translation: CSARDRGDSWNEQFF.

The J gene is TRBJ2-7, the V gene TRBV29-1; TRBD2 agrees at 11 bases. The germline CDR1 and CDR2 sequences are SQVTM and ANQGSEA. V trimming: 4 bases; J trimming: 6 bases; junction bases outside the gene matches: 8. This CDR3 spans 14 amino acids. The CDR3 coding sequence is TGCAGCGTTGCCCTAGCGGGGGGAATAATCGAGCAGTACTTC. Its translation is CSVALAGGIIEQYF.

This clonotype was detected a few times. This chain connects TRBV29-1 to TRBJ1-2; 7 bases fit TRBD1. The CDR3 has 12 residues. CDR1 SQVTM and CDR2 ANQGSEA come from the germline V gene. V trimming: 6 bases; J trimming: 4 bases; junction bases outside the gene matches: 5. The CDR3 protein is CSVARDSYGYTF. The CDR3 DNA is TGCAGCGTCGCAAGGGACAGCTATGGCTACACCTTC.

The chain has TRBV12-3 or TRBV12-4 and TRBJ2-3, with 9 nucleotides matching TRBD1. The J segment lost 4 bases and the V segment lost 1 base, leaving 3 bases of the junction unmatched. This CDR3 is built from 15 residues. CDR3 amino acids: CASSLGDREADTQYF. CDR3 sequence (DNA): TGTGCCAGCAGTTTAGGGGACAGGGAGGCAGATACGCAGTATTTT.

This clonotype appeared a few times. The chain links TRBV6-5 to TRBJ2-7; 8 nucleotides align to TRBD2. The CDR3 length is 14 residues. CDR1 and CDR2 (germline): MNHEY, SVGAGI. The V segment lost 7 bases and the J segment 0 bases; nucleotides outside the gene matches: 5. The CDR3 loop is CASTQLAASYEQYF. The CDR3 DNA is TGTGCCAGCACCCAACTAGCGGCCTCCTACGAGCAGTACTTC.

The rearrangement links TRBV13 to TRBJ2-7; 13 nucleotides match TRBD2. The CDR3 consists of 15 residues. Germline CDR1 and CDR2: PRHDT and FYEKMQ (reference sequence). Trimming took 5 bases from V and 4 from J; bases not matched to a gene: 5. The CDR3 DNA is TGTGCCAGCAGCCTGGGACTAGCGGGATATTACGAGCAGTACTTC. Encoded protein: CASSLGLAGYYEQYF. The full variable domain, with the rest looked up from reference TRBV13 and TRBJ2-7, is AAGVIQSPRHLIKEKRETATLKCYPIPRHDTVYWYQQGPGQDPQFLISFYEKMQSDKGSIPDRFSAQQFSDYHSELNMSSLELGDSALYFCASSLGLAGYYEQYFGPGTRLTVT.

The chain has TRBV7-2 and TRBJ2-3; 7 bases match TRBD2. With 4 bases clipped from V and 5 bases from J, the junction kept 6 bases outside the gene matches. Per the germline V gene, CDR1 is SGHTA and CDR2 is FQGNSA. The CDR3 contains 14 residues. CDR3 sequence reads: CASSWSGAKDTQYF. CDR3 nucleotides: TGTGCCAGCAGCTGGAGCGGGGCAAAAGATACGCAGTATTTT. Filled out from reference TRBV7-2 and TRBJ2-3, the complete variable domain reads GAGVSQSPSNKVTEKGKDVELRCDPISGHTALYWYRQSLGQGLEFLIYFQGNSAPDKSGLPSDRFSAERTGGSVSTLTIQRTQQEDSAVYLCASSWSGAKDTQYFGPGTRLTVL.

This clonotype has at least ten counts. The chain is built from TRBV6-1 and TRBJ2-7; D gene ambiguous. The CDR3 length is 13 residues. V lost 6 bases, J lost 3 bases, and 12 bases lay in between. In germline, CDR1 is MNHNS, CDR2 SASEGT. CDR3 DNA sequence: TGTGCCAGCAGCCGAGGACCGAACTACGAGCAGTACTTC. Translating gives CASSRGPNYEQYF.

The chain joins TRBV27 to TRBJ1-1; D not certain. The CDR3 contains 14 residues. Trimming took 2 bases from V and 3 from J, leaving 10 bases between them. The V gene's germline CDR1 is MNHEY and CDR2 SMNVEV (reference sequence). This CDR3 is CASSLVGQDTEAFF. The DNA of the CDR3 is TGTGCCAGCAGTTTAGTAGGGCAGGACACTGAAGCTTTCTTT.

The CDR3 reads CSVGGLIGYTF. The CDR3 nucleotides are TGCAGCGTTGGGGGTTTGATTGGCTACACCTTC. The chain combines TRBV29-1 with TRBJ1-2, with D uncertain. Germline assignment: CDR1 SQVTM and CDR2 ANQGSEA. The CDR3 runs 11 residues. With 4 bases removed from V and 7 bases from J, the gap between germline ends came to 10 bases.

The chain employs TRBV9 and TRBJ1-1, with D possibly being TRBD1 (6 bases). There are 14 residues in the CDR3. Trimming stripped 0 bases from V and 5 bases from J, with 11 bases between. Germline CDR1 is SGDLS and CDR2 is YYNGEE. The CDR3 nucleotides read TGTGCCAGCAGCGTAGGCGGGGGGCGAACTGAAGCTTTCTTT. It encodes CASSVGGGRTEAFF.

The chain is built from TRBV28 and TRBJ1-1; D may be TRBD1 (5 bases). The length of the CDR3 is 11 residues. Germline V gene data show CDR1 as MDHEN and CDR2 as SYDVKM. Trimming cost V 10 bases and J 1 base, with 7 bases left between them. The CDR3 loop is CATTGNTEAFF. The CDR3 nucleotides are TGTGCCACAACAGGGAACACTGAAGCTTTCTTT.

The chain has TRBV29-1 and TRBJ1-1; D may be TRBD1 (5 bases). The germline V gene encodes CDR1 SQVTM and CDR2 ANQGSEA. There are 13 residues in the CDR3. Trimming shortened V by 7 bases and J by 3 bases, and 15 bases separated the two germline ends. This CDR3 reads CSASTDFYTEAFF. CDR3 DNA sequence: TGCAGCGCCTCGACAGATTTTTACACTGAAGCTTTCTTT.

This clonotype was counted between two and nine times. J is TRBJ2-1 and V is TRBV11-3; possibly TRBD1 for D (6 bases). Trimming shortened V by 5 bases and J by 6 bases, and 17 bases separated the two germline ends. Germline CDR1 and CDR2: SGHNT and YENEEA. The CDR3 is 15 amino acids. CDR3 nucleotides: TGTGCCAGCAGCCTAGGGGACACTATCCTCAATGAGCAGTTCTTC. Protein sequence: CASSLGDTILNEQFF. Combining the CDR3 with reference TRBV11-3 and TRBJ2-1 gives the whole variable domain EAGVVQSPRYKIIEKKQPVAFWCNPISGHNTLYWYLQNLGQGPELLIRYENEEAVDDSQLPKDRFSAERLKGVDSTLKIQPAELGDSAVYLCASSLGDTILNEQFFGPGTRLTVL.

This clonotype has just a few counts. V and J are TRBV4-2 and TRBJ2-1, with 8 bases fitting TRBD2. The CDR3 length is 17 residues. V shed 4 bases and J 6 bases; nucleotides not matched to a gene: 14. The germline V gene encodes CDR1 LGHNA and CDR2 YNFKEQ. CDR3 bases: TGTGCCAGCAGCCTCAGACTAGCGCCGGCTGGGGGCAATGAGCAGTTCTTC. Translation gives CASSLRLAPAGGNEQFF.

The V and J genes are TRBV9 and TRBJ2-5; D remains ambiguous. In germline, CDR1 is SGDLS, CDR2 YYNGEE. V lost 3 bases, J lost 7 bases, and 22 bases lay in between. The CDR3 runs to 16 residues. CDR3 nucleotide sequence: TGTGCCAGCAGCGAAGGACCCGGGCTCTATTTGGGGACCCAGTACTTC. Protein product: CASSEGPGLYLGTQYF.